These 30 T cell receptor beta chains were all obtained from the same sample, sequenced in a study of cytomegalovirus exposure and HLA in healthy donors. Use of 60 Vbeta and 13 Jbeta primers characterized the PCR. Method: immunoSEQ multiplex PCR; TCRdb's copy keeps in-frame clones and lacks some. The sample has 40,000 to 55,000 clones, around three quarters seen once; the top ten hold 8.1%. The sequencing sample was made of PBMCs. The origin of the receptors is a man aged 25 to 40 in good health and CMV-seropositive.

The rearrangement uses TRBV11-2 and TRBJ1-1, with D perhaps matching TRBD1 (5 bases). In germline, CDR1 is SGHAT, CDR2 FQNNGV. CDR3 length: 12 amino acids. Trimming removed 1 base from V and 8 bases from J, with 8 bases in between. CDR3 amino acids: CASSLAGGEAFF. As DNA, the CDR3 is TGTGCCAGCAGCTTAGCGGGGGGGGAAGCTTTCTTT.

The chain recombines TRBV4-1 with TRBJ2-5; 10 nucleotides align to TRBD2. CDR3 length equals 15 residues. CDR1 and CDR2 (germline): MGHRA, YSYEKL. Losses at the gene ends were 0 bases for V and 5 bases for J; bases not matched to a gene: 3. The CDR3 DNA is TGCGCCAGCAGCCAAGAGGGGACTAGCGTGGAGACCCAGTACTTC. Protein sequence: CASSQEGTSVETQYF.

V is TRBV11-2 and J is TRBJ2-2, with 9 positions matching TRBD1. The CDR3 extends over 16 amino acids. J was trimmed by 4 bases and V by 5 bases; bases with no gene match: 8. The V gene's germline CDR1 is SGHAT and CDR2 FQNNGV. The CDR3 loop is CASSLLDRGGTGELFF. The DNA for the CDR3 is TGTGCCAGCAGCCTTCTGGACAGGGGCGGCACCGGGGAGCTGTTTTTT.

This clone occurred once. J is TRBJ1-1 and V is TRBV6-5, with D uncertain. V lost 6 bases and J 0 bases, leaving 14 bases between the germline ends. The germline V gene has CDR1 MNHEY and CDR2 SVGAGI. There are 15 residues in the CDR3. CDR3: CASRSDTTMNTEAFF. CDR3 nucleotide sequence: TGTGCCAGCAGGTCTGACACGACCATGAACACTGAAGCTTTCTTT.

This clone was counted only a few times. The CDR3 reads CASSSLASGGGDTQYF. CDR3 sequence (DNA): TGTGCCAGCAGTTCTCTCGCTAGCGGGGGGGGAGATACGCAGTATTTT. The chain uses TRBV6-5 and TRBJ2-3; 12 nucleotides align to TRBD2. This CDR3 is 16 amino acids long. In germline, CDR1 is MNHEY, CDR2 SVGAGI. Losses at the gene ends were 4 bases for V and 5 bases for J; bases not matched to a gene: 7.

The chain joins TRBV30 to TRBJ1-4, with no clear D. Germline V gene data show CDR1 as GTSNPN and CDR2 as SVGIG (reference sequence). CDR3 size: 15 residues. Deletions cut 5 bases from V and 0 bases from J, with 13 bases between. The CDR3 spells CAWGLGSATNEKLFF. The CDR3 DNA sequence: TGTGCCTGGGGATTAGGGAGTGCAACTAATGAAAAACTGTTTTTT. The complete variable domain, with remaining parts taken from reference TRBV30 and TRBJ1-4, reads SQTIHQWPATLVQPVGSPLSLECTVEGTSNPNLYWYRQAAGRGLQLLFYSVGIGQISSEVPQNLSASRPQDRQFILSSKKLLLSDSGFYLCAWGLGSATNEKLFFGSGTQLSVL.

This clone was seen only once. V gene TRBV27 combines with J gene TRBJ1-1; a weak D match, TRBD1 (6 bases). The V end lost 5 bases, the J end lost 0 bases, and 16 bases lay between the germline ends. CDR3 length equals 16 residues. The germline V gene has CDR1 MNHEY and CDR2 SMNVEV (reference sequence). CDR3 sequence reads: CASSAYGDTMNTEAFF. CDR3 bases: TGTGCCAGCAGTGCTTACGGGGACACAATGAACACTGAAGCTTTCTTT.

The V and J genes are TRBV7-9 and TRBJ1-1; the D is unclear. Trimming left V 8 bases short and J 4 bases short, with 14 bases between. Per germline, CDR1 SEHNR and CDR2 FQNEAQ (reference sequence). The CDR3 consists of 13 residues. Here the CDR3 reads CASGREEGTEAFF. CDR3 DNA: TGTGCCAGCGGACGGGAGGAGGGCACTGAAGCTTTCTTT.

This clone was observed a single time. In DNA form, the CDR3 reads TGTGCCAGCAGCTTAGAACATTGGGGGGGGAACACTGAAGCTTTCTTT. This encodes CASSLEHWGGNTEAFF. The chain uses TRBV7-9 and TRBJ1-1; D possibly corresponds to TRBD1 (5 bases). CDR3 length: 16 amino acids. CDR1 SEHNR and CDR2 FQNEAQ come from the germline V gene (reference sequence). The V and J ends lost 1 base and 1 base respectively, with 13 bases between them. Drawing the rest from reference TRBV7-9 and TRBJ1-1, the complete variable domain is DTGVSQNPRHKITKRGQNVTFRCDPISEHNRLYWYRQTLGQGPEFLTYFQNEAQLEKSRLLSDRFSAERPKGSFSTLEIQRTEQGDSAMYLCASSLEHWGGNTEAFFGQGTRLTVV.

The CDR3 nucleotides are TGTGCCAGTAGTATGGGCCGGGGGGGCTACGAGCAGTACTTC. This translates into CASSMGRGGYEQYF. The V gene is TRBV19, the J gene TRBJ2-7; 8 bases fit TRBD2. The germline CDR1 and CDR2 sequences are LNHDA and SQIVND (reference sequence). The CDR3 has 14 residues. V lost 3 bases, J lost 3 bases, and 4 bases stayed unmatched.

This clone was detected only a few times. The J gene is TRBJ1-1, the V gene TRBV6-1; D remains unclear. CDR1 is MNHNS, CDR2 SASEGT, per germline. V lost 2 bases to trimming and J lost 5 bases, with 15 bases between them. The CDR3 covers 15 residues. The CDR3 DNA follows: TGTGCCAGCAGTGAACGAGGGATTGTAGAAACTGAAGCTTTCTTT. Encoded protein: CASSERGIVETEAFF.

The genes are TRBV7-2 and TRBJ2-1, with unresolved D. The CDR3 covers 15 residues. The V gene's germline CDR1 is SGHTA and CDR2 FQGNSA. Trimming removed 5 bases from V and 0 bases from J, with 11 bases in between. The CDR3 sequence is CASSAVPSSYNEQFF. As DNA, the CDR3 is TGTGCCAGCAGCGCGGTACCGAGCTCCTACAATGAGCAGTTCTTC.

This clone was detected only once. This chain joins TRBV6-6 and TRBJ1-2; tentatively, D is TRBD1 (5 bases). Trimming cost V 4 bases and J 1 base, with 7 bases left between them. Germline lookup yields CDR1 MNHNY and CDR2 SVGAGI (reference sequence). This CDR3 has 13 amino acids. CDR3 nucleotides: TGTGCCAGCAGTTTGACAGATAACTATGGCTACACCTTC. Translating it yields CASSLTDNYGYTF.

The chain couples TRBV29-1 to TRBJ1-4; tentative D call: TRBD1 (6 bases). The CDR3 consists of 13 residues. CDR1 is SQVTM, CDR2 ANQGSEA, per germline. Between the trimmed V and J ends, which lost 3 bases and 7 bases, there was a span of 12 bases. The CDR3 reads CSVDLQGSEKLFF. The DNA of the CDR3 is TGCAGCGTTGATTTACAGGGCAGTGAAAAACTGTTTTTT. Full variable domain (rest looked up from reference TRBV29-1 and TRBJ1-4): SAVISQKPSRDICQRGTSLTIQCQVDSQVTMMFWYRQQPGQSLTLIATANQGSEATYESGFVIDKFPISRPNLTFSTLTVSNMSPEDSSIYLCSVDLQGSEKLFFGSGTQLSVL.

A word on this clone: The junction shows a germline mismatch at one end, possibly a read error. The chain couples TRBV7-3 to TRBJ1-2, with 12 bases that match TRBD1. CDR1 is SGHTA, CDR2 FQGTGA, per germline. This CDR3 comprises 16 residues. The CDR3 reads CASSITGDRGLGGYTF. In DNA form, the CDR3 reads TGTGCCAGCAGCATAACCGGGGACAGGGGGCTGGGGGGCTACACCTTC. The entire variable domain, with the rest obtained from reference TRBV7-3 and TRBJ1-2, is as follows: GAGVSQTPSNKVTEKGKYVELRCDPISGHTALYWYRQSLGQGPEFLIYFQGTGAADDSGLPNDRFFAVRPEGSVSTLKIQRTERGDSAVYLCASSITGDRGLGGYTFGSGTRLTVV.

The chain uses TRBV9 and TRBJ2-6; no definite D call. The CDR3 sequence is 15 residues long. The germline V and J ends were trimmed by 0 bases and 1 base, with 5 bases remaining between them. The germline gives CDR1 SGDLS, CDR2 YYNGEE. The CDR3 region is CASSVDGSGANVLTF. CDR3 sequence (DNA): TGTGCCAGCAGCGTAGACGGTTCTGGGGCCAACGTCCTGACTTTC.

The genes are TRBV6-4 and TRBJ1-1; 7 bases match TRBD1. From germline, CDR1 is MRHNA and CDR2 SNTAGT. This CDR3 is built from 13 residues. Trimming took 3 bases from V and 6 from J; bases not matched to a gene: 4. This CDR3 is CASSDSGTAEAFF. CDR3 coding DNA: TGTGCCAGCAGTGATTCCGGGACAGCTGAAGCTTTCTTT.

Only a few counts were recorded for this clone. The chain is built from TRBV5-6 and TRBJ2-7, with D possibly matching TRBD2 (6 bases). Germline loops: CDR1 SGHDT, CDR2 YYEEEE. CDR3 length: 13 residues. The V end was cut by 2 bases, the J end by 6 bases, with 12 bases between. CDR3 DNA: TGTGCCAGCAGCTTTACTAGCTATGGCGAGCAGTACTTC. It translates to CASSFTSYGEQYF.

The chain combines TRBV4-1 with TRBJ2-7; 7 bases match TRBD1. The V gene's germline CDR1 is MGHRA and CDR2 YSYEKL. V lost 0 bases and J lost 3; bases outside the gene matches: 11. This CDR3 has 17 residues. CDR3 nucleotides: TGCGCCAGCAGCCAAGACTCCCCGCCCAGGGGGTTCTACGAGCAGTACTTC. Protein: CASSQDSPPRGFYEQYF.

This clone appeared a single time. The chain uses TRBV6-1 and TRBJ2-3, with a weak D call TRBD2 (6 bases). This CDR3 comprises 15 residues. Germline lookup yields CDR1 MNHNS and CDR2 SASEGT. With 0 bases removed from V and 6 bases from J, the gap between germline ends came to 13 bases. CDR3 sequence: CASSEAPVLADTQYF. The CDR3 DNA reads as TGTGCCAGCAGTGAAGCGCCCGTTCTAGCGGATACGCAGTATTTT.

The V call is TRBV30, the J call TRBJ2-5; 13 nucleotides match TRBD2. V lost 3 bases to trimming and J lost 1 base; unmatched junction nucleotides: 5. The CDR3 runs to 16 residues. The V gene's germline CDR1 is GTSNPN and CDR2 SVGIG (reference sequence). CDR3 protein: CAWSRGLAGSQETQYF. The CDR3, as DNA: TGTGCCTGGAGCCGGGGACTAGCGGGGAGCCAAGAGACCCAGTACTTC.

The CDR3 DNA is TGTGCCAGCAAACGACAGGGGGGACTTTATAGCAATCAGCCCCAGCATTTT. It is translated as CASKRQGGLYSNQPQHF. The rearrangement links TRBV27 to TRBJ1-5, with 9 bases identical to TRBD1. The germline V gene encodes CDR1 MNHEY and CDR2 SMNVEV (reference sequence). The CDR3 covers 17 residues. Unmatched junction bases numbered 10, after V lost 7 bases and J lost 0 bases.

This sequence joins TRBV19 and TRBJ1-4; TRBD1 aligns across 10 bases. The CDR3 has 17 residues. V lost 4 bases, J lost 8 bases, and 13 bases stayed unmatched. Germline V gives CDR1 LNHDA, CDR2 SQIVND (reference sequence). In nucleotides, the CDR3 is TGTGCCAGTAGTACGTGGACAGGGGGGGCCTGGGACGAAAAACTGTTTTTT. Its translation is CASSTWTGGAWDEKLFF. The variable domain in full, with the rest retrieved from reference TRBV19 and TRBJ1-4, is DGGITQSPKYLFRKEGQNVTLSCEQNLNHDAMYWYRQDPGQGLRLIYYSQIVNDFQKGDIAEGYSVSREKKESFPLTVTSAQKNPTAFYLCASSTWTGGAWDEKLFFGSGTQLSVL.

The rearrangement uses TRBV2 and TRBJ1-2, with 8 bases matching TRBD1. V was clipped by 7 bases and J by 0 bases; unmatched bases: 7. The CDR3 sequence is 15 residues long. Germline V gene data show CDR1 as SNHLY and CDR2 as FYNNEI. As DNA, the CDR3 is TGTGCCAGCAAGCAGGGGGCGACCGCTAACTATGGCTACACCTTC. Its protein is CASKQGATANYGYTF.

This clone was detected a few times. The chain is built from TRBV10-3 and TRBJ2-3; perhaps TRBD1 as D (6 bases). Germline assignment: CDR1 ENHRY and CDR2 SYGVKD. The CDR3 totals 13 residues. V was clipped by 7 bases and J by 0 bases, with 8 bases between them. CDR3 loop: CAITGASTDTQYF. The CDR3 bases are TGTGCCATCACAGGGGCAAGCACAGATACGCAGTATTTT.

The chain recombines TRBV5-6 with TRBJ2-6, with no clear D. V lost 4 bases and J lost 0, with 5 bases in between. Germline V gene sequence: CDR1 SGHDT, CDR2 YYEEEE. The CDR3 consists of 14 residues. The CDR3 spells CASSPVSGANVLTF. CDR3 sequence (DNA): TGTGCCAGCAGCCCTGTCTCTGGGGCCAACGTCCTGACTTTC.

CDR3 in amino acids: CSAKGNQPQHF. CDR3 nucleotide sequence: TGCAGTGCTAAGGGGAATCAGCCCCAGCATTTT. The chain is built from TRBV20-1 and TRBJ1-5; tentative D call: TRBD1 (5 bases). The CDR3 consists of 11 residues. V was shortened by 4 bases and J by 4 bases, with 5 bases between the two germline ends. Germline values: CDR1 DFQATT, CDR2 SNEGSKA (reference sequence).

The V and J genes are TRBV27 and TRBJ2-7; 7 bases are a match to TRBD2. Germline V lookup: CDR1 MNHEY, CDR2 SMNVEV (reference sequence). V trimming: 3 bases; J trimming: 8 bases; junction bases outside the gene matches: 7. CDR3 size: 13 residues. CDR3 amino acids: CASSFSGASKQYF. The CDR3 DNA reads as TGTGCCAGCAGTTTCAGCGGGGCCAGTAAGCAGTACTTC.

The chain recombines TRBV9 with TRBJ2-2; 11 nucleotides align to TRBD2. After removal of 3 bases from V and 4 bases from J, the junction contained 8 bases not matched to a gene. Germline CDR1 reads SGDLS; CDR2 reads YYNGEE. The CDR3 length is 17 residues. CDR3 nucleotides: TGTGCCAGCAGCGCGCATAGCGGGGGGGTTGTCACCGGGGAGCTGTTTTTT. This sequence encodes CASSAHSGGVVTGELFF.

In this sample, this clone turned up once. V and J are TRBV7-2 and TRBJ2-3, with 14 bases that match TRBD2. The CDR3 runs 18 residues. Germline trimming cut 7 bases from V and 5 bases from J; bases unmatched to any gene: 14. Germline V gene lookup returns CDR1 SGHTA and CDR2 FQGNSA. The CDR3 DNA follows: TGTGCCAGCATCATGGGACTAGCGGGGGACCGAGGTAGAGATACGCAGTATTTT. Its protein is CASIMGLAGDRGRDTQYF.